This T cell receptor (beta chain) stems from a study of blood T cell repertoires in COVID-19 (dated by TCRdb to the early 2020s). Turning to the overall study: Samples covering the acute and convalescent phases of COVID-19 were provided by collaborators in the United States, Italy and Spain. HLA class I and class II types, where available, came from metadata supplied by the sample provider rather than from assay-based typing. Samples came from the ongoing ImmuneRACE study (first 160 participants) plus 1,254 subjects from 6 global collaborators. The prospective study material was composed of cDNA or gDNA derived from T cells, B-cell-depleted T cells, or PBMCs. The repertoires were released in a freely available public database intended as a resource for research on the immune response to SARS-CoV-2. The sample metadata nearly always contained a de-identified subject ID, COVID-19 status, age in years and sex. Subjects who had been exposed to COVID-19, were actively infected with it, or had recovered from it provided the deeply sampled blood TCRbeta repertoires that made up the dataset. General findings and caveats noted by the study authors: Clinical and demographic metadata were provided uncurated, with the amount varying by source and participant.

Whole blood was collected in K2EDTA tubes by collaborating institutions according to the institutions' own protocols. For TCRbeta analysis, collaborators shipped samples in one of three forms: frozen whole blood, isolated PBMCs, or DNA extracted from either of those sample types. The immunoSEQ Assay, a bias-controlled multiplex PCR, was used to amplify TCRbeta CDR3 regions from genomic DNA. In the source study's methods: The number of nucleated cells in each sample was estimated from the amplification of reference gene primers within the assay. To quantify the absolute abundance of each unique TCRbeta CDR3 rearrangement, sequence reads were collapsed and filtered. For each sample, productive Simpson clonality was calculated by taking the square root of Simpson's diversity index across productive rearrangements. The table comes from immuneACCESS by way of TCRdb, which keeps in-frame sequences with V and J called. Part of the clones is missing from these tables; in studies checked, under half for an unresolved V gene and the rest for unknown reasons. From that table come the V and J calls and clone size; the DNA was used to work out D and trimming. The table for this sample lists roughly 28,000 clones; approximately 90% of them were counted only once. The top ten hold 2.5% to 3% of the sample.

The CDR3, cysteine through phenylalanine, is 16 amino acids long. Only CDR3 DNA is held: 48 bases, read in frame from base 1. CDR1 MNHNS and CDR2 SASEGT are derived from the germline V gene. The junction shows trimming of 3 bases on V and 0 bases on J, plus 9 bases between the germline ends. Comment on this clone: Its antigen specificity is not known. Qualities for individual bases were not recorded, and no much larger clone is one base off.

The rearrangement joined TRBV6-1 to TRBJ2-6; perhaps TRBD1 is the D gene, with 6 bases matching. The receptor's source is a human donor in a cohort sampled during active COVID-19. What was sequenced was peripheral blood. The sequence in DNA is TGTGCCAGCAGTGATAGGGGGAGCTCTGGGGCCAACGTCCTGACTTTC. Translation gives CASSDRGSSGANVLTF.